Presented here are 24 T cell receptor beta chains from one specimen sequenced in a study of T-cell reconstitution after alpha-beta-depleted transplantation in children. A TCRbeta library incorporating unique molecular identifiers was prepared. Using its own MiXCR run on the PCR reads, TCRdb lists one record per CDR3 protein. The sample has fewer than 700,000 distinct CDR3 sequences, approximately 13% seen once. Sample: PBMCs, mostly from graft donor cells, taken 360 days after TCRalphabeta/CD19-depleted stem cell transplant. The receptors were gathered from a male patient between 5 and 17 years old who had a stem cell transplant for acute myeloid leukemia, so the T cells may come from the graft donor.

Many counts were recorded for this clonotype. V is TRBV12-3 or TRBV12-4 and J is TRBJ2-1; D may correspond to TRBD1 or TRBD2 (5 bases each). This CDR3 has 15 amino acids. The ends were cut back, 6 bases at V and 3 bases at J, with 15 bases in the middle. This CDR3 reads CASRPPRDHYNEQFF. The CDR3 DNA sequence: TGTGCCAGCAGACCCCCCCGGGACCACTACAATGAGCAGTTCTTC.

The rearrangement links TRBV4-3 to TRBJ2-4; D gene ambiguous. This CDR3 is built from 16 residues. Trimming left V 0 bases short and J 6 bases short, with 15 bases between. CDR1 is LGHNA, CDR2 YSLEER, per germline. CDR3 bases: TGCGCCAGCAGCCAAGATGCTTTAACCATAGTAAACATTCAGTACTTC. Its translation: CASSQDALTIVNIQYF.

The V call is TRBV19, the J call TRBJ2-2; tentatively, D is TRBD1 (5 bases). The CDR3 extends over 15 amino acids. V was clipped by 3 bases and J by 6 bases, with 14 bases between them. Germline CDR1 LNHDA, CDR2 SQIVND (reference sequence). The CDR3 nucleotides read TGTGCCAGTAGTATCGAATGGGGCCGTTCCGGGGAGCTGTTTTTT. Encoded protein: CASSIEWGRSGELFF.

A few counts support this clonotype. DNA for the CDR3: TGTGCCAGCAAAGCTTTGGCCCCCCCTAACTATGGCTACACCTTC. Translated: CASKALAPPNYGYTF. The chain carries TRBV5-8 and TRBJ1-2, with D uncertain. V dropped 6 bases and J dropped 0 bases, with 15 bases sitting between them. The CDR3 consists of 15 residues. Germline V gives CDR1 SGHTS, CDR2 YDEGEE.

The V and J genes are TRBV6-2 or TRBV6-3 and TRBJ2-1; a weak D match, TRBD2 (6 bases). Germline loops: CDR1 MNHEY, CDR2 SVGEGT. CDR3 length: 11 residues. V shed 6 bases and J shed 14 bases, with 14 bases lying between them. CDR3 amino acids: CASSRLGLKFF. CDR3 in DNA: TGTGCCAGCAGCAGACTGGGACTCAAGTTCTTC.

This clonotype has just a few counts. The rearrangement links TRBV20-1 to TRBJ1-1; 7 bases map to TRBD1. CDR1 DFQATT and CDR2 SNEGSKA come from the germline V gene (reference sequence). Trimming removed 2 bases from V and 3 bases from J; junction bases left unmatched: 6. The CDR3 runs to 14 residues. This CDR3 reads CSARTGVQHTEAFF. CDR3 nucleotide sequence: TGCAGTGCTAGAACAGGGGTACAGCACACTGAAGCTTTCTTT.

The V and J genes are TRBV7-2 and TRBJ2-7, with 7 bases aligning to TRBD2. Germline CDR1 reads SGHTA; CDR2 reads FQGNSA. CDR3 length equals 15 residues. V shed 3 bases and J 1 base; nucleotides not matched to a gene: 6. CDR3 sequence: CASSFFRTRSYEQYF. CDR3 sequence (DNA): TGTGCCAGCAGCTTTTTTCGGACTAGATCCTACGAGCAGTACTTC.

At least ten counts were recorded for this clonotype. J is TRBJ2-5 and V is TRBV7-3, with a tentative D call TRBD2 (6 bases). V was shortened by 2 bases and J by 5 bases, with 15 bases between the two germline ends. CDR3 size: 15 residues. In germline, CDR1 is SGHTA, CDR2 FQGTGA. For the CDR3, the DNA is TGTGCCAGCAGCTTAGAAGGAGGGGAATGGGAGACCCAGTACTTC. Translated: CASSLEGGEWETQYF.

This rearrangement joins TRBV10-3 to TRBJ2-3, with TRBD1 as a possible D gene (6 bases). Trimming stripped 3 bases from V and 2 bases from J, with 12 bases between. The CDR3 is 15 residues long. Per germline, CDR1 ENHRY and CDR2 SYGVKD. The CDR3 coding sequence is TGTGCCATCAGTGACTTTAGGGACAACACAGATACGCAGTATTTT. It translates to CAISDFRDNTDTQYF.

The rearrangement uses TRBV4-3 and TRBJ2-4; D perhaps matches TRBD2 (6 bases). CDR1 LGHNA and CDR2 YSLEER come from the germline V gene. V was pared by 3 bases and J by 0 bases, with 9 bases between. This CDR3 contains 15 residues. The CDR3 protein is CASSHLGGAKNIQYF. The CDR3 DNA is TGCGCCAGCAGCCATTTGGGGGGAGCCAAAAACATTCAGTACTTC.

CDR3 residues: CSASRLGEDTDTQYF. The DNA for the CDR3 is TGCAGTGCTAGCCGACTAGGAGAAGACACAGATACGCAGTATTTT. The chain is built from TRBV20-1 and TRBJ2-3, with D maybe TRBD2 (6 bases). This CDR3 spans 15 amino acids. V was clipped by 3 bases and J by 2 bases, with 15 bases between them. Germline assignment: CDR1 DFQATT and CDR2 SNEGSKA (reference sequence).

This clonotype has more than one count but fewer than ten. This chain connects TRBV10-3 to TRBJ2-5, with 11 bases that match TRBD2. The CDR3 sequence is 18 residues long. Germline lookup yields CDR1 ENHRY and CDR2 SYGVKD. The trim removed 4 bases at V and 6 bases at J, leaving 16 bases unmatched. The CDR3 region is CAISGETLLAGAEQTQYF. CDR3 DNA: TGTGCCATCAGTGGGGAGACTTTACTAGCGGGAGCTGAGCAGACCCAGTACTTC.

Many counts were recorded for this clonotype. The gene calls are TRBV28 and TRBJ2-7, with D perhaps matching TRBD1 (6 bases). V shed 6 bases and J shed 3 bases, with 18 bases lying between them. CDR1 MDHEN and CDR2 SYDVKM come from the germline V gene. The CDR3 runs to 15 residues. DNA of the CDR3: TGTGCCAGCAGCCCCCCGTCCCAGGGGAGCTACGAGCAGTACTTC. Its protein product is CASSPPSQGSYEQYF.

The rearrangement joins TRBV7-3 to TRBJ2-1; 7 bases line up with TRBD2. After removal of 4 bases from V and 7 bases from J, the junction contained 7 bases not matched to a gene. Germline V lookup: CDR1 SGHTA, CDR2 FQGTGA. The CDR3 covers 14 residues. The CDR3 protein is CASSSSGLANEQFF. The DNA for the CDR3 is TGTGCCAGCAGCTCTAGCGGACTGGCGAATGAGCAGTTCTTC. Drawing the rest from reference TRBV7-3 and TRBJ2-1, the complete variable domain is GAGVSQTPSNKVTEKGKYVELRCDPISGHTALYWYRQSLGQGPEFLIYFQGTGAADDSGLPNDRFFAVRPEGSVSTLKIQRTERGDSAVYLCASSSSGLANEQFFGPGTRLTVL.

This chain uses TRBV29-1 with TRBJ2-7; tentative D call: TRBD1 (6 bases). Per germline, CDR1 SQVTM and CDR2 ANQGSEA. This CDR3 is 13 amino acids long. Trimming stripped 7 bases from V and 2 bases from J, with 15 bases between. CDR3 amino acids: CSAATGYAYEQYF. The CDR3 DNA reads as TGCAGCGCCGCGACAGGATACGCCTACGAGCAGTACTTC.

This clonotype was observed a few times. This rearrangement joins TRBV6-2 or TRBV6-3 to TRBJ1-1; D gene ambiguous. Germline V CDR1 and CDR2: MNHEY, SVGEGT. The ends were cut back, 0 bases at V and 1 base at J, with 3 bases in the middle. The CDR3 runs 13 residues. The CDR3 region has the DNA TGTGCCAGCAGTTACTCGGCGAACACTGAAGCTTTCTTT. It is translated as CASSYSANTEAFF.

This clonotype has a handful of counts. The CDR3: CASSQGTGTTYEQYF. Written as DNA, the CDR3 is TGCGCCAGCAGCCAAGGGACAGGGACGACCTACGAGCAGTACTTC. The V and J genes are TRBV4-3 and TRBJ2-7, with 8 positions matching TRBD1. Germline V lookup: CDR1 LGHNA, CDR2 YSLEER. The V and J ends lost 1 base and 2 bases, in that order; junction bases with no gene match: 4. The CDR3 sequence is 15 residues long.

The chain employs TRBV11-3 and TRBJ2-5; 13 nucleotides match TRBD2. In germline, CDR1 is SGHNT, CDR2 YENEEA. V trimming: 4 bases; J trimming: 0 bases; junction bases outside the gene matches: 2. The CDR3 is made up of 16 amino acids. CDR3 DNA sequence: TGTGCCAGCAGCTATGGGACTAGCGGGAACCAAGAGACCCAGTACTTC. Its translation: CASSYGTSGNQETQYF.

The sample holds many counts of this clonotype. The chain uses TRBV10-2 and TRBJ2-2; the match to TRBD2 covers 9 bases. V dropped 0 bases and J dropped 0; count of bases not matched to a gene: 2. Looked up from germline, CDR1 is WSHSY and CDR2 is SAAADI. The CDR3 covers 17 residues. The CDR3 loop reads CASSESPSGANTGELFF. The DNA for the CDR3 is TGCGCCAGCAGTGAGTCCCCTAGCGGGGCGAACACCGGGGAGCTGTTTTTT.

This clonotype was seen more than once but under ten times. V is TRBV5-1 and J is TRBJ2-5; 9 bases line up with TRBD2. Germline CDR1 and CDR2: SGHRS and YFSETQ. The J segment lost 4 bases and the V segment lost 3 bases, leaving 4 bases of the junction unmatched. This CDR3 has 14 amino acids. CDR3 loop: CASSSGTSRETQYF. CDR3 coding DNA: TGCGCCAGCAGCTCCGGGACTAGCCGAGAGACCCAGTACTTC.

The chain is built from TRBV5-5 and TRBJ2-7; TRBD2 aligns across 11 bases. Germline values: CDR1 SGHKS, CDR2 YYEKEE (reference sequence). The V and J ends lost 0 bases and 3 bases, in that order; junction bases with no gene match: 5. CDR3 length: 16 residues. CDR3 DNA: TGTGCCAGCAGCTTGGCCGAACTAGCGGGAGTCTACGAGCAGTACTTC. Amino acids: CASSLAELAGVYEQYF.

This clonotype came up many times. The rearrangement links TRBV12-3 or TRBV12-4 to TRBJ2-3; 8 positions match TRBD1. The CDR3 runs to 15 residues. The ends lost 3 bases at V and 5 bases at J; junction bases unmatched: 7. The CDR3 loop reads CASSFRQGAGDTQYF. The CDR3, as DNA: TGTGCCAGCAGTTTCCGGCAGGGGGCTGGAGATACGCAGTATTTT.

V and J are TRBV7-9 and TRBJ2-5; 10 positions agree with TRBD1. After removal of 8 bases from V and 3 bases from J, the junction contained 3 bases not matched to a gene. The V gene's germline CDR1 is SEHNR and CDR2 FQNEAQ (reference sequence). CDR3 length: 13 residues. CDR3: CASGTGAKETQYF. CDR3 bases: TGTGCCAGCGGGACAGGGGCAAAAGAGACCCAGTACTTC.

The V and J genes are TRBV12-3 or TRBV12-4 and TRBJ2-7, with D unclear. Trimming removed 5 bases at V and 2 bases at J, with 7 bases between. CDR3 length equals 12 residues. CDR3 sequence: CASSRAAYEQYF. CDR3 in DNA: TGTGCCAGCAGTCGGGCCGCCTACGAGCAGTACTTC.